The 16 T cell receptor beta chains reported below all come from one sample, sequenced in a study of control samples from healthy donors and cancer patients (dated by TCRdb to the early 2020s). Library generation was performed with the immunoSEQ multiplex PCR assay. TCRdb holds this immuneACCESS table with in-frame rearrangements only. Some clones are missing; in checked studies, unresolved V genes explain under half, and the rest has no known cause. The sample profile shows about 130,000 clones; roughly 94% of them were found once. Approximately 4% of the sample comes from the top ten. Sequenced input: blood. The receptors derive from a young man in good health.

The chain carries TRBV15 and TRBJ1-2, with D unresolved. The CDR3 length is 14 residues. V lost 5 bases and J lost 3, with 13 bases in between. The germline CDR1 and CDR2 sequences are LNHNV and YYDKDF (reference sequence). The CDR3 region is CATSRAGADYGYTF. CDR3 sequence (DNA): TGTGCCACCAGCCGCGCAGGCGCGGACTATGGCTACACCTTC.

In DNA, the CDR3 is TGTGCCAGCAATGGACAGGGAGACACTGAAGCTTTCTTT. Translated: CASNGQGDTEAFF. The chain links TRBV12-3 or TRBV12-4 to TRBJ1-1, with TRBD1 matching 8 bases. Germline trimming cut 7 bases from V and 3 bases from J; bases unmatched to any gene: 4. The CDR3 has 13 residues.

This sequence joins TRBV20-1 and TRBJ1-1; D uncertain. CDR3 size: 11 residues. Looked up from germline, CDR1 is DFQATT and CDR2 is SNEGSKA (reference sequence). The V end lost 2 bases, the J end lost 7 bases, and 8 bases lay between the germline ends. This chain's CDR3 is CSARIASEAFF. For the CDR3, the DNA is TGCAGTGCTAGAATTGCCAGTGAAGCTTTCTTT.

The chain uses TRBV6-2 or TRBV6-3 and TRBJ1-4; 8 bases fit TRBD1. Unmatched junction bases numbered 3, after V lost 2 bases and J lost 7 bases. The V gene's germline CDR1 is MNHEY and CDR2 SVGEGT. The length of the CDR3 is 14 residues. CDR3 residues: CASSYDRGVEKLFF. In DNA, the CDR3 is TGTGCCAGCAGTTACGACAGGGGTGTTGAAAAACTGTTTTTT.

The chain couples TRBV7-2 to TRBJ1-3; no definite D call. V lost 5 bases, J lost 0 bases, and 5 bases lay in between. This CDR3 is built from 13 residues. The germline V gene has CDR1 SGHTA and CDR2 FQGNSA. CDR3 bases: TGTGCCAGCAGCACTAGCTCTGGAAACACCATATATTTT. It translates to CASSTSSGNTIYF.

The chain carries TRBV7-2 and TRBJ1-5; no definite D call. CDR1 is SGHTA, CDR2 FQGNSA, per germline. The CDR3 is made up of 13 amino acids. V lost 4 bases and J 0 bases, leaving 4 bases between the germline ends. The CDR3 DNA sequence: TGTGCCAGCAGCTCAGATAGCAATCAGCCCCAGCATTTT. This sequence encodes CASSSDSNQPQHF.

The J gene is TRBJ2-1, the V gene TRBV7-9, with 10 bases aligning to TRBD1. Germline V lookup: CDR1 SEHNR, CDR2 FQNEAQ (reference sequence). Unmatched junction bases numbered 4, after V lost 5 bases and J lost 3 bases. This CDR3 comprises 15 residues. The chain's CDR3 is CASSAGTGVYNEQFF. DNA of the CDR3: TGTGCCAGCAGCGCCGGGACAGGGGTCTACAATGAGCAGTTCTTC.

The table lists this clone with a count of one. The chain combines TRBV18 with TRBJ2-1, with 7 bases aligning to TRBD1. CDR1 and CDR2 from the germline V gene are KGHSH and LQKENI. Germline trimming cut 2 bases from V and 8 bases from J; bases unmatched to any gene: 9. This CDR3 has 15 residues. Written as DNA, the CDR3 is TGTGCCAGCTCACCAGAGTTGACAGGGAACGATGAGCAGTTCTTC. This translates into CASSPELTGNDEQFF.

Only a few counts were recorded for this clone. The chain uses TRBV18 and TRBJ1-1; 11 nucleotides agree with TRBD1. The CDR3 totals 15 residues. The V gene's germline CDR1 is KGHSH and CDR2 LQKENI. J gave up 4 bases and V 3 bases, and 4 bases lay outside the gene matches. The CDR3 nucleotides are TGTGCCAGCTCACCGACCGGGACAGGGGGCACTGAAGCTTTCTTT. The encoded protein is CASSPTGTGGTEAFF.

The chain has TRBV6-5 and TRBJ1-2; D is possibly TRBD1 (5 bases). V gave up 6 bases and J gave up 7 bases, with 15 bases separating them. The CDR3 has 13 amino acids. Germline V lookup: CDR1 MNHEY, CDR2 SVGAGI. The CDR3 reads CASRTPGRGGYTF. The CDR3 DNA is TGTGCCAGCAGAACCCCGGGGCGTGGTGGCTACACCTTC.

V usage is TRBV6-2 or TRBV6-3 and J usage is TRBJ2-7; D is ambiguous. V was shortened by 2 bases and J by 1 base, with 6 bases between the two germline ends. Germline V gene data show CDR1 as MNHEY and CDR2 as SVGEGT. This CDR3 contains 13 residues. CDR3 sequence (DNA): TGTGCCAGCAGTTACATGCGGTCCTACGAGCAGTACTTC. Translation: CASSYMRSYEQYF.

This clone showed up just once. The V gene is TRBV5-6, the J gene TRBJ2-4; D unclear. The CDR3 has 15 amino acids. Germline CDR1 is SGHDT and CDR2 is YYEEEE. V was shortened by 2 bases and J by 6 bases, with 15 bases between the two germline ends. In nucleotides, the CDR3 is TGTGCCAGCAGCTTCTACGGCCCGGCAGGAAACATTCAGTACTTC. As protein: CASSFYGPAGNIQYF.

The chain employs TRBV6-6 and TRBJ1-6; possibly TRBD1 for D (6 bases). The CDR3 runs to 13 residues. CDR1 and CDR2 from the germline V gene are MNHNY and SVGAGI (reference sequence). The germline V and J ends were trimmed by 6 bases and 5 bases, with 8 bases remaining between them. CDR3 sequence reads: CASRGAHNSPLHF. The CDR3 DNA follows: TGTGCCAGCAGGGGGGCCCATAATTCACCCCTCCACTTT.

CDR3: CASSLEVSGGTDTQYF. CDR3 DNA: TGTGCCAGCAGCTTAGAGGTTAGCGGGGGAACAGATACGCAGTATTTT. V usage is TRBV7-2 and J usage is TRBJ2-3; TRBD2 matches at 9 bases. Unmatched junction bases numbered 5, after V lost 1 base and J lost 3 bases. The V gene's germline CDR1 is SGHTA and CDR2 FQGNSA. CDR3 length: 16 residues.

This clone showed up just once. V usage is TRBV7-2 and J usage is TRBJ2-1; 7 bases align to TRBD2. In germline, CDR1 is SGHTA, CDR2 FQGNSA. V lost 5 bases, J lost 2 bases, and 6 bases stayed unmatched. CDR3 size: 15 residues. CDR3 residues: CASSVTSWAYNEQFF. Here the CDR3 DNA reads TGTGCCAGCAGCGTGACTAGCTGGGCCTACAATGAGCAGTTCTTC.

The sample holds one count of this clone. V usage is TRBV6-5 and J usage is TRBJ2-3; 7 bases fit TRBD2. This CDR3 is built from 13 residues. The V gene end was trimmed by 6 bases and the J gene end by 6 bases; junction bases not matched to a gene: 6. Per the germline V gene, CDR1 is MNHEY and CDR2 is SVGAGI. Here the CDR3 reads CASSRGTTDTQYF. As DNA, the CDR3 is TGTGCCAGCAGCCGGGGGACTACGGATACGCAGTATTTT.